A selection of T cell receptor beta chains follows, all from one sample in a study of multiple sclerosis patients with progressive multifocal leukoencephalopathy. Assay: immunoSEQ multiplex PCR; the TCRdb copy retains only in-frame clones and omits some. The table records 31,000 or so clones, roughly 90% of them present only once. The starting material was PBMCs, obtained from a patient treated with natalizumab. These receptors were obtained from a woman aged 35 to 49 with progressive multifocal leukoencephalopathy. Both conserved end residues are part of each CDR3. A D gene is named only where the DNA matches it firmly. Size is stated for part of the rows, as once, few or many counts, or as a class when the clone is expanded.

cdr3_aa,cdr3_nt,d_call,clone_size,j_call,v_call
CASSLLLGNEQYF,TGTGCCAGCAGCTTGCTGCTAGGTAACGAGCAGTACTTC,.,once,TRBJ2-7,TRBV11-3
CASREQGSLYNSPLHF,TGTGCCAGCAGGGAACAGGGATCCCTTTATAATTCACCCCTCCACTTT,.,.,TRBJ1-6,TRBV5-4
CASSPRGTSYEQYF,TGTGCCAGCAGTCCTCGCGGGACCTCCTACGAGCAGTACTTC,.,.,TRBJ2-7,TRBV7-2
CASSPFMNTEAFF,TGTGCCAGCTCACCTTTCATGAACACTGAAGCTTTCTTT,.,.,TRBJ1-1,TRBV18
CASSDAKLPREQFF,TGTGCCAGCAGTGATGCGAAGCTACCGCGTGAGCAGTTCTTC,.,.,TRBJ2-1,TRBV25-1
CASNNRQGNTEAFF,TGTGCCAGCAACAACCGACAGGGGAACACTGAAGCTTTCTTT,TRBD1,.,TRBJ1-1,TRBV25-1
CASSQEGAHYGYTF,TGCGCCAGCAGCCAAGAAGGGGCGCACTATGGCTACACCTTC,.,.,TRBJ1-2,TRBV4-1
CASSQGRGAYEQYF,TGTGCCAGCAGCCAAGGTCGGGGTGCCTACGAGCAGTACTTC,.,.,TRBJ2-7,TRBV4-2
CASSRGTGASQETQYF,TGTGCCAGCAGCCGCGGGACAGGGGCGTCACAAGAGACCCAGTACTTC,TRBD1,.,TRBJ2-5,TRBV11-3
CASSTFGEQYF,TGTGCCAGCAGCACCTTTGGCGAGCAGTACTTC,.,.,TRBJ2-7,TRBV11-3
CASSVNSVMNTEAFF,TGTGCCAGCAGCGTAAACAGTGTAATGAACACTGAAGCTTTCTTT,.,once,TRBJ1-1,TRBV9
CASNRGRDETQYF,TGCGCCAGCAATCGGGGGAGGGATGAGACCCAGTACTTC,TRBD2,once,TRBJ2-5,TRBV5-1
CAISEVAGTSKYF,TGTGCCATCAGTGAGGTCGCCGGGACTAGCAAGTACTTC,TRBD2,.,TRBJ2-7,TRBV10-3
CASSTTPKGTQYF,TGTGCCAGTAGTACCACCCCCAAGGGTACGCAGTATTTT,.,once,TRBJ2-3,TRBV19
CASSFYPGNTIYF,TGTGCCAGCAGTTTTTACCCTGGAAACACCATATATTTT,.,once,TRBJ1-3,TRBV28
CASSEGWSDTQYF,TGTGCCAGCAGTGAAGGGTGGTCAGATACGCAGTATTTT,.,.,TRBJ2-3,TRBV2
CASSLLGASSYEQYF,TGTGCCAGCAGTTTATTGGGAGCATCATCCTACGAGCAGTACTTC,.,.,TRBJ2-7,TRBV27
CASSPSTDTQYF,TGTGCCAGCAGCCCAAGTACAGATACGCAGTATTTT,.,.,TRBJ2-3,TRBV7-6
CASSDGTSGPYEQYF,TGTGCCAGCAGCGACGGGACTAGCGGTCCCTACGAGCAGTACTTC,TRBD2,.,TRBJ2-7,TRBV9
CASSSMGASLGTQHF,TGTGCCAGTAGCAGCATGGGGGCCTCCCTTGGGACCCAGCATTTT,.,.,TRBJ1-5,TRBV19
CASSLLQLISYNEQFF,TGTGCCAGCAGTTTATTACAACTTATCTCCTACAATGAGCAGTTCTTC,.,.,TRBJ2-1,TRBV28
CASSGGQRGAKNIQYF,TGCGCCAGCAGCGGGGGGCAGAGGGGAGCCAAAAACATTCAGTACTTC,.,.,TRBJ2-4,TRBV5-1
CASSTRTKANNEQFF,TGTGCCAGCTCAACTCGGACAAAGGCGAACAATGAGCAGTTCTTC,.,.,TRBJ2-1,TRBV18
CASSQDATGTYGYTF,TGCGCCAGCAGCCAAGATGCGACAGGGACCTATGGCTACACCTTC,TRBD1,.,TRBJ1-2,TRBV4-3
CASSLQAPGAGYTF,TGTGCCAGCAGCTTACAGGCGCCCGGGGCTGGCTACACCTTC,.,.,TRBJ1-2,TRBV13
CASSPQSGLNTGELFF,TGTGCCAGCTCACCACAGTCGGGGTTGAACACCGGGGAGCTGTTTTTT,.,.,TRBJ2-2,TRBV18
CASSPGLDEAFF,TGTGCCAGCAGTCCCGGGCTAGATGAAGCTTTCTTT,.,.,TRBJ1-1,TRBV6-6
CASSVGAGGRDTGELFF,TGTGCCAGCAGCGTAGGAGCGGGAGGTCGGGACACCGGGGAGCTGTTTTTT,TRBD2,.,TRBJ2-2,TRBV9
CTSRRGGQPQHF,TGTACCAGTCGACGGGGTGGTCAGCCCCAGCATTTT,.,.,TRBJ1-5,TRBV28
CASSLGPRGRSYNEQFF,TGTGCCAGCAGCTTAGGGCCCCGGGGGAGGTCCTACAATGAGCAGTTCTTC,.,.,TRBJ2-1,TRBV11-2
CAISDREAKNIQYF,TGTGCCATCAGTGATCGGGAGGCCAAAAACATTCAGTACTTC,.,.,TRBJ2-4,TRBV10-3
CASSVAGSGIVQYF,TGTGCCAGCAGCGTAGCGGGAAGCGGAATCGTGCAGTACTTC,.,.,TRBJ2-7,TRBV9
CASSPNMGPWDNEQFF,TGTGCCAGCAGCCCCAACATGGGACCGTGGGACAATGAGCAGTTCTTC,.,.,TRBJ2-1,TRBV7-2
CAWSNRGNQPQHF,TGTGCCTGGTCAAACAGGGGCAATCAGCCCCAGCATTTT,.,once,TRBJ1-5,TRBV30
CASSLGLPKNIQYF,TGTGCCAGCAGCTTGGGCCTCCCCAAAAACATTCAGTACTTC,.,.,TRBJ2-4,TRBV5-8
CATSRDVTYNEQFF,TGTGCCACCAGCAGAGATGTAACTTACAATGAGCAGTTCTTC,.,once,TRBJ2-1,TRBV15
CASSYTSGGSYEQFF,TGTGCCAGCAGTTACACTAGCGGGGGGAGCTATGAGCAGTTCTTC,TRBD2,once,TRBJ2-1,TRBV11-3
CASSFKGQGPIGAFF,TGTGCCAGCAGCTTTAAGGGACAGGGACCCATTGGGGCTTTCTTT,TRBD1,.,TRBJ1-1,TRBV5-6
CASAQGSTSGNTIYF,TGTGCCAGCGCACAGGGTTCTACCTCTGGAAACACCATATATTTT,.,.,TRBJ1-3,TRBV6-6
CASDSSGSYQETQYF,TGTGCTAGTGACTCTAGCGGGAGTTATCAAGAGACCCAGTACTTC,TRBD2,.,TRBJ2-5,TRBV12-5
CASSFAPGLAGGPGSNEQFF,TGCGCCAGCAGCTTTGCCCCGGGACTAGCGGGAGGGCCAGGTTCCAATGAGCAGTTCTTC,TRBD2,.,TRBJ2-1,TRBV5-1
CASSPGQGPLYNEQFF,TGTGCCAGCTCACCCGGACAGGGACCTCTCTACAATGAGCAGTTCTTC,TRBD1,.,TRBJ2-1,TRBV18
CASSQDVFGGHYGYTF,TGTGCCAGCAGTCAGGATGTATTCGGGGGCCACTATGGCTACACCTTC,.,few,TRBJ1-2,TRBV6-6
CASSISTPLGQGGGQAFF,TGTGCCAGCAGCATATCTACACCACTGGGACAGGGTGGGGGACAAGCTTTCTTT,.,.,TRBJ1-1,TRBV21-1
CASSPDRVGVYPEAFF,TGTGCCAGCAGTCCGGACAGGGTCGGGGTGTACCCTGAAGCTTTCTTT,TRBD1,.,TRBJ1-1,TRBV2
CASSGWGEPTDTQYF,TGTGCCAGCTCGGGATGGGGGGAACCCACAGATACGCAGTATTTT,.,.,TRBJ2-3,TRBV18
CASSATPGQGAWGNQPQHF,TGTGCCAGCAGTGCTACCCCCGGACAGGGGGCTTGGGGCAATCAGCCCCAGCATTTT,TRBD1,once,TRBJ1-5,TRBV28
CASSWGEYEQFF,TGTGCCAGCAGTTGGGGTGAATATGAGCAGTTCTTC,.,.,TRBJ2-1,TRBV28
CASSFHRGGRSSYEQYF,TGTGCCAGCAGCTTCCATAGGGGCGGGAGGAGCTCCTACGAGCAGTACTTC,TRBD2,.,TRBJ2-7,TRBV11-3